Presented here are 18 T cell receptor beta chains from one specimen sequenced in a study of T cells in localized non-small cell lung cancer. Here immunoSEQ multiplex PCR was the method, and the copy in TCRdb shows in-frame clones only, minus some. The sample has 1,500 or so clones, about 25% seen once. Sequences were derived from lung tumor tissue, sampled before any cancer treatment. The receptors originated from a woman aged 40-69 years with stage I lung adenocarcinoma.

The rearrangement joins TRBV6-8 to TRBJ1-5; D is unclear. Trimming removed 7 bases at V and 4 bases at J, with 11 bases between. Germline V gives CDR1 MNHGY, CDR2 SAAAGT. This CDR3 region has 13 residues. CDR3 sequence reads: CASTRQTNQPQHF. CDR3 bases: TGTGCCAGCACTCGGCAGACTAATCAGCCCCAGCATTTT.

This clone is medium-sized in the sample. The V and J genes are TRBV11-3 and TRBJ1-1; 10 bases match TRBD1. The CDR3 covers 14 residues. The germline CDR1 and CDR2 sequences are SGHNT and YENEEA. The V gene end was trimmed by 3 bases and the J gene end by 6 bases; junction bases not matched to a gene: 4. The CDR3 reads CASSLDRGYAEAFF. The CDR3 bases are TGTGCCAGCAGCTTGGACAGGGGGTACGCTGAAGCTTTCTTT.

CDR3 in amino acids: CASSIVQGVPYYEQYF. The CDR3 DNA reads as TGTGCCAGTAGTATTGTCCAGGGGGTCCCCTACTACGAGCAGTACTTC. The chain joins TRBV19 to TRBJ2-7; 7 nucleotides line up with TRBD1. The trim removed 3 bases at V and 3 bases at J, leaving 11 bases unmatched. The CDR3 is made up of 16 amino acids. CDR1 is LNHDA, CDR2 SQIVND, per germline (reference sequence).

This clone was seen more than once but under ten times. The V call is TRBV30, the J call TRBJ1-1; no definite D call. The length of the CDR3 is 13 residues. CDR1 and CDR2 (germline): GTSNPN, SVGIG (reference sequence). The V gene lost 3 bases and the J gene lost 1 base, with 9 bases spanning the gap. This CDR3 reads CAWSKFQNTEAFF. The CDR3 region has the DNA TGTGCCTGGAGCAAATTCCAGAACACTGAAGCTTTCTTT. Drawing the rest from reference TRBV30 and TRBJ1-1, the complete variable domain is SQTIHQWPATLVQPVGSPLSLECTVEGTSNPNLYWYRQAAGRGLQLLFYSVGIGQISSEVPQNLSASRPQDRQFILSSKKLLLSDSGFYLCAWSKFQNTEAFFGQGTRLTVV.

The chain is built from TRBV18 and TRBJ1-4; D gene ambiguous. Germline-derived CDR1 and CDR2 are KGHSH and LQKENI. The CDR3 covers 12 residues. V shed 2 bases and J shed 8 bases, with 6 bases lying between them. CDR3 residues: CASSPGLEKLFF. CDR3 coding DNA: TGTGCCAGCTCACCAGGGCTAGAAAAACTGTTTTTT.

This clone was seen a few times. V gene TRBV6-8 combines with J gene TRBJ1-2; D perhaps matches TRBD1 (6 bases). The germline V gene encodes CDR1 MNHGY and CDR2 SAAAGT. There are 15 residues in the CDR3. Trimming cost V 0 bases and J 7 bases, with 15 bases left between them. CDR3 DNA: TGTGCCAGCAGTTACTCGGTCGACAGGCCGTTTGGCTACACCTTC. It translates to CASSYSVDRPFGYTF.

The rearrangement uses TRBV19 and TRBJ2-5; 9 positions agree with TRBD1. V lost 3 bases to trimming and J lost 9 bases; unmatched junction nucleotides: 8. This CDR3 spans 14 amino acids. The germline V gene has CDR1 LNHDA and CDR2 SQIVND (reference sequence). DNA for the CDR3: TGTGCCAGTAGTATGGACAGGGGCCAAGGGGCCCAGTACTTC. It specifies CASSMDRGQGAQYF.

This clone is classed as large. V is TRBV6-8 and J is TRBJ1-1; TRBD1 matches at 10 bases. V shed 6 bases and J 0 bases; nucleotides not matched to a gene: 7. CDR3 length: 16 amino acids. CDR1 is MNHGY, CDR2 SAAAGT, per germline. CDR3 sequence reads: CASRAGTGAMNTEAFF. In DNA form, the CDR3 reads TGTGCCAGCAGGGCCGGGACAGGGGCCATGAACACTGAAGCTTTCTTT.

In its sample, this clone ranks as medium-sized. The chain combines TRBV11-3 with TRBJ1-2, with D unclear. V was cut by 1 base and J by 2 bases, with 17 bases left in between. CDR3 length: 17 residues. CDR1 and CDR2 (germline): SGHNT, YENEEA. CDR3 DNA: TGTGCCAGCAGCTTAGTTATCTTCCCGTCGGAAAACTATGGCTACACCTTC. Translating it yields CASSLVIFPSENYGYTF. Complete variable domain (other parts from reference TRBV11-3 and TRBJ1-2): EAGVVQSPRYKIIEKKQPVAFWCNPISGHNTLYWYLQNLGQGPELLIRYENEEAVDDSQLPKDRFSAERLKGVDSTLKIQPAELGDSAVYLCASSLVIFPSENYGYTFGSGTRLTVV.

This clone is judged medium-sized. This chain joins TRBV11-3 and TRBJ1-1; D is unclear. This CDR3 comprises 14 residues. V gave up 0 bases and J gave up 5 bases, with 10 bases separating them. The germline V gene encodes CDR1 SGHNT and CDR2 YENEEA. As DNA, the CDR3 is TGTGCCAGCAGCTTAGAAGACTCGGGGACTGAAGCTTTCTTT. Translation: CASSLEDSGTEAFF.

The CDR3 is CASSIGVHNEQFF. The CDR3 nucleotides read TGTGCCAGTAGTATAGGGGTCCACAATGAGCAGTTCTTC. This chain joins TRBV19 and TRBJ2-1; D ambiguous. V was clipped by 1 base and J by 5 bases, with 6 bases between them. Germline CDR1 reads LNHDA; CDR2 reads SQIVND (reference sequence). The CDR3 is 13 amino acids.

The V and J genes are TRBV19 and TRBJ2-1, with TRBD2 matching 7 bases. Germline CDR1 LNHDA, CDR2 SQIVND (reference sequence). The V segment lost 5 bases and the J segment 8 bases; nucleotides outside the gene matches: 6. CDR3 size: 13 residues. This chain's CDR3 is CASSRLAGDEQFF. The CDR3 region has the DNA TGTGCCAGTAGTCGACTAGCTGGCGATGAGCAGTTCTTC.

This chain links TRBV6-8 with TRBJ1-2, with D perhaps TRBD1 (6 bases). V was trimmed by 4 bases and J by 7 bases, leaving 13 bases between them. CDR3 length: 13 residues. Germline loops: CDR1 MNHGY, CDR2 SAAAGT. CDR3 in DNA: TGTGCCAGCAGTTCCGCGACAGGCATTGGCTACACCTTC. As protein: CASSSATGIGYTF.

The rearrangement joins TRBV19 to TRBJ1-5; D remains unclear. V was clipped by 2 bases and J by 6 bases, with 11 bases between them. CDR1 and CDR2 from the germline V gene are LNHDA and SQIVND (reference sequence). This CDR3 region has 14 residues. This CDR3 reads CASSISARGQPQHF. DNA of the CDR3: TGTGCCAGTAGTATATCAGCGCGCGGTCAGCCCCAGCATTTT.

V gene TRBV5-1 combines with J gene TRBJ2-3, with 9 bases matching TRBD2. Germline CDR1 SGHRS, CDR2 YFSETQ. V lost 0 bases to trimming and J lost 1 base; unmatched junction nucleotides: 0. CDR3 size: 15 residues. CDR3 sequence reads: CASSLGTSGTDTQYF. Written as DNA, the CDR3 is TGCGCCAGCAGCTTGGGGACTAGCGGCACAGATACGCAGTATTTT.

V gene TRBV15 combines with J gene TRBJ1-1, with TRBD1 as a possible D gene (6 bases). The V end lost 5 bases, the J end lost 2 bases, and 15 bases lay between the germline ends. This CDR3 is 15 amino acids long. Germline V gives CDR1 LNHNV, CDR2 YYDKDF (reference sequence). The CDR3 DNA reads TGTGCCACCAGCGCTATTCCGGGACAAAACACTGAAGCTTTCTTT. Its protein is CATSAIPGQNTEAFF.

The V and J genes are TRBV28 and TRBJ2-1; D could derive from TRBD1 or TRBD2 (5 bases each). Per germline, CDR1 MDHEN and CDR2 SYDVKM. Trimming left V 7 bases short and J 0 bases short, with 13 bases between. This CDR3 region has 15 residues. The CDR3 DNA reads as TGTGCCAGCACCTACGGGGCTAGCTCCTACAATGAGCAGTTCTTC. It translates to CASTYGASSYNEQFF.

This clone was seen only a few times. The chain joins TRBV19 to TRBJ1-1; D remains ambiguous. V gave up 10 bases and J gave up 1 base, with 13 bases separating them. Germline assignment: CDR1 LNHDA and CDR2 SQIVND (reference sequence). The length of the CDR3 is 13 residues. The CDR3 DNA sequence: TGTGCCACCTCGCGGAGGAGGAACACTGAAGCTTTCTTT. Its protein product is CATSRRRNTEAFF.